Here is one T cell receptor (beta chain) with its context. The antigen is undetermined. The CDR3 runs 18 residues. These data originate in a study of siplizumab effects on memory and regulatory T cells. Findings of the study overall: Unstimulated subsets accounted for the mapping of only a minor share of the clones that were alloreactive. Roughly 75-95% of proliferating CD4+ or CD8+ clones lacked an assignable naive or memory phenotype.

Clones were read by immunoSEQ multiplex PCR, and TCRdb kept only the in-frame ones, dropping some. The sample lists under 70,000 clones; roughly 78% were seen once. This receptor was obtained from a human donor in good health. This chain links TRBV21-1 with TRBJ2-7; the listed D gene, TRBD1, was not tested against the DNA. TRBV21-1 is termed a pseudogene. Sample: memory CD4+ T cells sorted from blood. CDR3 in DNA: TGTGCCAGCAGCAAAGGAGGGTGGACGGACAGGTCTTCCTACGAGCAGTACTTC. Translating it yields CASSKGGWTDRSSYEQYF.